The rows below give T cell receptor beta chains drawn from one sample of a study of cytomegalovirus exposure and HLA in healthy donors. Only in-frame clones appear in the TCRdb table, and some are missing; sequencing was by immunoSEQ multiplex PCR. The table has about 140,000 clones, 75% seen once. What was sequenced was PBMCs. The source is a man in his forties or fifties in good health and CMV-seronegative. Both conserved end residues are part of each CDR3. The order of the fields is clone size, V gene, CDR3 length, J gene, D gene, CDR3 protein, CDR3 DNA. The D gene is left open where the match is weak. Expanded clones are given a class, and other clones once, few, many or no size at all.

>.|TRBV9|17|TRBJ2-7|TRBD2
CASSPGPGTSGSYEQYF
TGTGCCAGCAGCCCCGGACCCGGGACTAGCGGGTCCTACGAGCAGTACTTC
>.|TRBV19|13|TRBJ2-5|.
CASSITPGPPQYF
TGTGCCAGTAGTATAACCCCAGGTCCGCCCCAGTACTTC
>.|TRBV13|15|TRBJ2-7|TRBD2
CASSLGSGGAYEQYF
TGTGCCAGCAGCTTGGGTAGCGGGGGGGCCTACGAGCAGTACTTC
>.|TRBV7-3|18|TRBJ2-3|TRBD2
CASSHKHGGGVSTDTQYF
TGTGCCAGCAGCCATAAGCATGGCGGGGGGGTAAGCACAGATACGCAGTATTTT
>.|TRBV7-9|12|TRBJ2-7|.
CASSFIAYEQYF
TGTGCCAGCAGCTTTATAGCCTACGAGCAGTACTTC
>few|TRBV18|15|TRBJ1-2|TRBD1
CASSLPGQGNYGYTF
TGTGCCAGCTCACTTCCGGGACAGGGAAACTATGGCTACACCTTC
>.|TRBV6-1|15|TRBJ1-4|.
CASSVFKGYNEKLFF
TGTGCCAGCAGTGTCTTTAAGGGGTATAATGAAAAACTGTTTTTT
>.|TRBV5-1|14|TRBJ2-2|TRBD1
CASSGGQGAGELFF
TGCGCCAGCAGCGGGGGACAGGGGGCCGGGGAGCTGTTTTTT
>once|TRBV18|14|TRBJ1-1|.
CASSPSGVNTEAFF
TGTGCCAGCTCACCATCCGGGGTCAACACTGAAGCTTTCTTT
>few|TRBV9|17|TRBJ2-2|.
CASSVVGSGSNTGELFF
TGTGCCAGCAGCGTAGTGGGTAGCGGCTCGAACACCGGGGAGCTGTTTTTT
>.|TRBV7-9|12|TRBJ2-7|.
CASSQATYEQYF
TGTGCCAGCAGCCAAGCCACCTACGAGCAGTACTTC
>.|TRBV5-1|15|TRBJ2-1|TRBD2
CASSLGGGGAREQFF
TGCGCCAGCAGCTTAGGTGGCGGGGGGGCCCGTGAGCAGTTCTTC
>.|TRBV4-1|18|TRBJ2-7|.
CASSQDRDGNSIGKTQYF
TGCGCCAGCAGCCAAGATAGGGATGGTAATAGTATCGGGAAGACGCAGTACTTC
>.|TRBV28|16|TRBJ2-5|.
CASSSSSWGGRETQYF
TGTGCCAGCAGTTCCTCTAGCTGGGGGGGCAGGGAGACCCAGTACTTC
>many|TRBV5-1|15|TRBJ2-2|.
CASSLPGQITGELFF
TGTGCCAGCAGCTTGCCCGGACAGATCACCGGGGAGCTGTTTTTT
>once|TRBV9|16|TRBJ2-3|.
CASSPQIAVSTDTQYF
TGTGCCAGCAGCCCCCAGATAGCAGTAAGCACAGATACGCAGTATTTT